This TCR beta chain came from a study of T cell responses to AZD1222 COVID-19 vaccine. Clones were read by immunoSEQ multiplex PCR, and TCRdb kept only the in-frame ones, dropping some. The table lists more than 150,000 clones, 92% of them singletons, with roughly a tenth in the top ten. Study-level results: Of spike-specific TCRs, nearly half reportedly target regions left unmutated in variants. Elevations in Spike-specific TCR breadth and depth followed administration of two AZD1222 doses. Clonal diversity was possibly underestimated, and white British individuals and females predominated among donors. The study sampled repertoires only after the peak T cell response.

Per germline, CDR1 SNHLY and CDR2 FYNNEI. The CDR3 sequence is 15 residues long. Regarding this clone: Its antigen is still unknown. At one end, the junction sequence differs from germline, possibly due to a read error.

The sample here was peripheral blood, taken on day 0 of AZD1222 vaccination. This chain uses TRBV2 with TRBJ2-2; TRBD2 matches 7 bases. This sequence was found in an adult in good health. The CDR3 nucleotides read TGTGCCAGCAGTCGTCGAGCGGGGAACCCCGGGGAGCTGTTTTTT. Protein sequence: CASSRRAGNPGELFF.